A single sample is the source of the 28 T cell receptor beta chains below, sequenced in a study of blood T cell repertoires in COVID-19. The protocol was immunoSEQ multiplex PCR, while the TCRdb copy is restricted to in-frame clones and leaves out a portion. The sample records around 430,000 clones, about 87% being singletons. What was sequenced was PBMCs or T cells enriched from blood (not recorded which). The receptors come from a woman between 50 and 59 years old who had recovered from COVID-19.

This clone was observed a few times. This rearrangement joins TRBV4-2 to TRBJ2-7; tentatively, D is TRBD1 (6 bases). The CDR3 is made up of 14 amino acids. CDR1 is LGHNA and CDR2 is YNFKEQ in the germline V gene. Trimming took 4 bases from V and 6 from J, leaving 16 bases between them. The DNA for the CDR3 is TGTGCCAGCAGCCGGGACACGATGACACGCGAGCAGTACTTC. Protein product: CASSRDTMTREQYF.

The chain couples TRBV7-2 to TRBJ2-7; D ambiguous. The CDR3 totals 15 residues. Germline V gives CDR1 SGHTA, CDR2 FQGNSA. V dropped 2 bases and J dropped 1 base, with 12 bases sitting between them. This chain's CDR3 is CASSLSAADSYEQYF. The CDR3 region has the DNA TGTGCCAGCAGCTTATCGGCGGCGGATTCCTACGAGCAGTACTTC.

The chain has TRBV7-2 and TRBJ2-3; TRBD1 aligns across 12 bases. Germline CDR1 SGHTA, CDR2 FQGNSA. This CDR3 spans 15 amino acids. With V trimmed by 6 bases and J by 9 bases, 10 bases remained unmatched. The CDR3 bases are TGTGCCAGCAGTACCGGGACAGGGGGCGCGCGGACGCAGTATTTT. Protein sequence: CASSTGTGGARTQYF. The full variable domain, with the rest looked up from reference TRBV7-2 and TRBJ2-3, is GAGVSQSPSNKVTEKGKDVELRCDPISGHTALYWYRQSLGQGLEFLIYFQGNSAPDKSGLPSDRFSAERTGGSVSTLTIQRTQQEDSAVYLCASSTGTGGARTQYFGPGTRLTVL.

This chain links TRBV4-1 with TRBJ2-2; D may be TRBD1 (5 bases). V lost 4 bases and J 7 bases, leaving 16 bases between the germline ends. Looked up from germline, CDR1 is MGHRA and CDR2 is YSYEKL. The length of the CDR3 is 15 residues. The chain's CDR3 is CASSLLQVDGGELFF. The CDR3 region has the DNA TGCGCCAGCAGCCTCCTACAGGTTGACGGCGGGGAGCTGTTTTTT.

The CDR3 sequence: CASSLEGGFGYTF. In DNA form, the CDR3 reads TGTGCCAGCAGCTTAGAAGGAGGGTTTGGCTACACCTTC. This chain connects TRBV7-2 to TRBJ1-2, with no clear D. The CDR3 has 13 amino acids. The ends were cut back, 1 base at V and 7 bases at J, with 10 bases in the middle. CDR1 and CDR2 (germline): SGHTA, FQGNSA.

V gene TRBV19 combines with J gene TRBJ2-2; D remains unclear. The CDR3 sequence is 13 residues long. Germline CDR1 LNHDA, CDR2 SQIVND (reference sequence). Trimming shortened V by 7 bases and J by 1 base, and 7 bases separated the two germline ends. CDR3 amino acids: CASKRENTGELFF. The DNA for the CDR3 is TGTGCCAGTAAGCGAGAGAACACCGGGGAGCTGTTTTTT.

For the CDR3, the DNA is TGTGCCAGCCGGAGGAACAATGAGCAGTTCTTC. Translation gives CASRRNNEQFF. The V gene is TRBV2, the J gene TRBJ2-1; D is perhaps TRBD2 (5 bases). There are 11 residues in the CDR3. Germline CDR1 reads SNHLY; CDR2 reads FYNNEI. The V and J ends lost 8 bases and 5 bases respectively, with 7 bases between them.

This clone was counted only a few times. The chain links TRBV28 to TRBJ2-7; D is uncertain. This CDR3 contains 12 residues. Germline lookup yields CDR1 MDHEN and CDR2 SYDVKM. V dropped 5 bases and J dropped 12 bases, with 17 bases sitting between them. The CDR3: CASSPLWASRYF. The CDR3 nucleotides are TGTGCCAGCAGTCCCCTTTGGGCCTCGCGGTACTTC.

The CDR3 DNA reads TGTGCCAGCAGCCAAGATACGGGGGTGGGGTCCTCCTACGAGCAGTACTTC. Translated: CASSQDTGVGSSYEQYF. The rearrangement joins TRBV3-1 (or the pseudogene TRBV3-2) to TRBJ2-7; D possibly corresponds to TRBD2 (6 bases). Germline V lookup: CDR1 LGHDT, CDR2 YNNKEL (reference sequence). The CDR3 extends over 17 amino acids. Deletions cut 0 bases from V and 0 bases from J, with 15 bases between.

The gene calls are TRBV7-8 and TRBJ2-5, with D perhaps matching TRBD2 (7 bases). V lost 3 bases and J 6 bases, leaving 11 bases between the germline ends. Per germline, CDR1 SGHVS and CDR2 FQNEAQ. The CDR3 contains 13 residues. The CDR3: CASSFAGAQTQYF. CDR3 bases: TGTGCCAGCAGCTTCGCGGGGGCGCAGACCCAGTACTTC.

The chain uses TRBV7-2 and TRBJ1-2; tentatively, D is TRBD1 (6 bases). Trimming removed 8 bases from V and 4 bases from J, with 29 bases in between. The CDR3 extends over 18 amino acids. Germline V CDR1 and CDR2: SGHTA, FQGNSA. CDR3 region: CASRAEWTANLRGYGYTF. The CDR3 nucleotides read TGTGCCAGCCGAGCCGAATGGACAGCAAACCTACGGGGCTATGGCTACACCTTC.

V is TRBV19 and J is TRBJ2-6; perhaps TRBD2 as D (6 bases). V was shortened by 4 bases and J by 1 base, with 14 bases between the two germline ends. CDR1 is LNHDA and CDR2 is SQIVND in the germline V gene (reference sequence). The CDR3 contains 17 residues. This chain's CDR3 is CASSTRGSKSGANVLTF. DNA for the CDR3: TGTGCCAGTAGTACCCGGGGGAGTAAATCTGGGGCCAACGTCCTGACTTTC.

This chain connects TRBV6-6 to TRBJ1-1; a weak D match, TRBD1 (6 bases). CDR3 length: 12 amino acids. V shed 5 bases and J shed 8 bases, with 12 bases lying between them. CDR1 is MNHNY and CDR2 is SVGAGI in the germline V gene (reference sequence). CDR3 in DNA: TGTGCCAGCAGTCAACAGGGATCCGAAGCTTTCTTT. Its translation is CASSQQGSEAFF.

Regarding this clone: A much larger clone is a single base away; this may be a read error. V gene TRBV4-2 combines with J gene TRBJ2-3; TRBD2 matches at 10 bases. CDR1 LGHNA and CDR2 YNFKEQ come from the germline V gene. The trim removed 5 bases at V and 2 bases at J, leaving 7 bases unmatched. The CDR3 is 16 residues long. CDR3 in DNA: TGTGCCAGCAGCGGGGCTAGCGGGGGAACCACAGATACGCAGTATTTT. It codes for CASSGASGGTTDTQYF.

V and J are TRBV28 and TRBJ1-4; D is ambiguous. V lost 7 bases and J 2 bases, leaving 11 bases between the germline ends. Germline V gene data show CDR1 as MDHEN and CDR2 as SYDVKM. The CDR3 runs to 14 residues. The CDR3: CASKLSRTNEKLFF. CDR3 bases: TGTGCCAGCAAACTATCCCGGACTAATGAAAAACTGTTTTTT.

The rearrangement uses TRBV20-1 and TRBJ1-2, with 7 bases identical to TRBD1. Looked up from germline, CDR1 is DFQATT and CDR2 is SNEGSKA (reference sequence). The V and J ends lost 3 bases and 4 bases, in that order; junction bases with no gene match: 11. The CDR3 runs to 15 residues. The CDR3 loop is CSASGQDRGPYGYTF. The CDR3 DNA reads as TGCAGTGCTAGTGGACAGGACCGAGGTCCCTATGGCTACACCTTC.

This clone was detected a few times. This rearrangement joins TRBV19 to TRBJ1-1; tentatively, D is TRBD1 (5 bases). This CDR3 spans 15 amino acids. From germline, CDR1 is LNHDA and CDR2 SQIVND (reference sequence). Trimming pared 5 bases from V and 0 bases from J, leaving 13 bases between. Here the CDR3 DNA reads TGTGCCAGTAGTCCCCAGGGAGGATTGAACACTGAAGCTTTCTTT. Its translation is CASSPQGGLNTEAFF.

The V gene is TRBV5-1, the J gene TRBJ2-5; unclear D gene. The CDR3 consists of 14 residues. Germline CDR1 and CDR2: SGHRS and YFSETQ. V was clipped by 4 bases and J by 1 base, with 11 bases between them. The CDR3 DNA reads TGCGCCAGCAGCCTAGATAATGCCCAAGAGACCCAGTACTTC. It translates to CASSLDNAQETQYF.

V and J are TRBV4-1 and TRBJ1-1; D remains unclear. CDR1 and CDR2 (germline): MGHRA, YSYEKL. The CDR3 totals 18 residues. Trimming left V 3 bases short and J 0 bases short, with 20 bases between. The CDR3 region has the DNA TGCGCCAGCAGCCACGGGCGGGGAGAATTTATAATGAACACTGAAGCTTTCTTT. Translated, it gives CASSHGRGEFIMNTEAFF.

This clone was observed a single time. The chain uses TRBV11-1 and TRBJ2-3, with TRBD2 identical over 11 bases. In germline, CDR1 is SGHAT, CDR2 FQDESV (reference sequence). V trimming: 11 bases; J trimming: 2 bases; junction bases outside the gene matches: 6. The CDR3 extends over 14 amino acids. The CDR3 spells CASGGLAATDTQYF. The DNA for the CDR3 is TGTGCCTCGGGGGGACTAGCGGCCACAGATACGCAGTATTTT.

The V gene is TRBV27, the J gene TRBJ2-3, with TRBD1 as a possible D gene (5 bases). Germline lookup yields CDR1 MNHEY and CDR2 SMNVEV (reference sequence). V lost 6 bases, J lost 6 bases, and 7 bases lay in between. The CDR3 consists of 11 residues. The CDR3: CASRGVDTQYF. The CDR3 DNA reads as TGTGCCAGCAGAGGGGTGGATACGCAGTATTTT.

This clone turned up a few times. CDR3 in DNA: TGCGCCAGCAGCGGCGGGGGGACTGGCTCCTACGAGCAGTACTTC. Translating it yields CASSGGGTGSYEQYF. This chain uses TRBV5-1 with TRBJ2-7, with 8 bases lining up with TRBD2. The V gene end was trimmed by 4 bases and the J gene end by 0 bases; junction bases not matched to a gene: 6. There are 15 residues in the CDR3. The germline gives CDR1 SGHRS, CDR2 YFSETQ.

This rearrangement joins TRBV27 to TRBJ2-3, with a possible D match to TRBD2 (6 bases). V was clipped by 6 bases and J by 4 bases, with 20 bases between them. Germline assignment: CDR1 MNHEY and CDR2 SMNVEV (reference sequence). This CDR3 has 16 amino acids. Here the CDR3 reads CASRRRGPATADTQYF. CDR3 in DNA: TGTGCCAGCAGGCGGAGGGGCCCAGCAACGGCAGATACGCAGTATTTT.

The V gene is TRBV28, the J gene TRBJ1-2, with D perhaps TRBD1 (6 bases). Germline CDR1 MDHEN, CDR2 SYDVKM. Trimming shortened V by 8 bases and J by 6 bases, and 16 bases separated the two germline ends. The CDR3 contains 13 residues. The CDR3 spells CASENPDRNGYTF. The CDR3 DNA is TGTGCCAGCGAAAACCCCGACAGGAATGGCTACACCTTC.

V and J are TRBV15 and TRBJ1-6; TRBD1 matches 9 bases. Germline CDR1 and CDR2: LNHNV and YYDKDF (reference sequence). V lost 3 bases, J lost 9 bases, and 12 bases stayed unmatched. CDR3 length: 17 residues. CDR3 nucleotides: TGTGCCACCAGCAGGGCATTACCGACAGGGGGAGGTTCACCCCTCCACTTT. Residues: CATSRALPTGGGSPLHF.

The chain uses TRBV6-5 and TRBJ2-3; tentative D call: TRBD2 (7 bases). CDR3 length equals 14 residues. The germline V gene encodes CDR1 MNHEY and CDR2 SVGAGI. V was pared by 4 bases and J by 2 bases, with 10 bases between. The CDR3 DNA reads as TGTGCCAGCAGTTCCGGGGGGCCCACAGATACGCAGTATTTT. Its translation is CASSSGGPTDTQYF.

The rearrangement links TRBV5-1 to TRBJ2-3, with D perhaps matching TRBD2 (5 bases). The V end lost 4 bases, the J end lost 9 bases, and 21 bases lay between the germline ends. This CDR3 is 15 amino acids long. The germline V gene has CDR1 SGHRS and CDR2 YFSETQ. In DNA, the CDR3 is TGCGCCAGCAGCACGGGGAGCGTTGTGGGATCGACGCAGTATTTT. This sequence encodes CASSTGSVVGSTQYF.

This clone has only a few counts. V usage is TRBV7-9 and J usage is TRBJ1-2, with D unclear. Trimming pared 8 bases from V and 4 bases from J, leaving 14 bases between. Germline CDR1 and CDR2: SEHNR and FQNEAQ (reference sequence). CDR3 size: 13 residues. DNA for the CDR3: TGTGCCAGCTCTCTGACATCAATCTATGGCTACACCTTC. Its protein product is CASSLTSIYGYTF. Together with reference TRBV7-9 and TRBJ1-2, the CDR3 gives the full variable domain: DTGVSQNPRHKITKRGQNVTFRCDPISEHNRLYWYRQTLGQGPEFLTYFQNEAQLEKSRLLSDRFSAERPKGSFSTLEIQRTEQGDSAMYLCASSLTSIYGYTFGSGTRLTVV.